The present T cell receptor beta chain was sequenced within a study of shared clonotypes between healthy human individuals. Study-level results: The donor pool, a small one, limited the genetic and exposure-history diversity represented.

Per the germline V gene, CDR1 is SGHRS and CDR2 is YFSETQ. The CDR3 runs to 12 residues. V lost 3 bases and J lost 4, with 5 bases in between. On this clone itself: Its antigen is currently unknown. Other DNA sequences in this sample translate to the same CDR3.

Clones were sequenced by immunoSEQ multiplex PCR, and TCRdb holds only the in-frame ones, with some missing. This table holds about a million clones, about 75% found once. The receptor was derived from a man aged 18 to 29 in good health. Material for sequencing was memory CD4+ T cells sorted from blood. Stated subset: CD45RA-negative fraction. The rearrangement uses TRBV5-1 and TRBJ1-3; no firm D call. Here the CDR3 reads CASSSEGNTIYF. The CDR3 coding sequence is TGCGCCAGCAGCTCGGAAGGAAACACCATATATTTT.